The present entry profiles one T cell receptor (beta chain) with its context. This sample was included in a study of OX40 agonist ivuxolimab in advanced cancers. Study-level background: Six ivuxolimab dose levels, 0.01 to 10 mg/kg, were given intravenously every 2 weeks. Partial responses were achieved by three patients, one with hepatocellular carcinoma and two with cutaneous melanoma.

Data came from immunoSEQ multiplex PCR; TCRdb stores just in-frame clones and leaves some out. The sample has around 16,000 clones, under 65% seen once. Germline V gives CDR1 SQVTM, CDR2 ANQGSEA. V shed 6 bases, J shed 4 bases, and the junction held 15 bases outside the gene matches. This CDR3 contains 17 residues. This clonotype was sampled from an adult with an advanced solid tumor such as melanoma, head and neck, liver or kidney cancer. Sequencing used CD4+ or CD8+ T cells sorted from blood, obtained in a trial of the OX40 agonist ivuxolimab. This rearrangement joins TRBV29-1 to TRBJ2-1; 10 nucleotides match TRBD1. As DNA, the CDR3 is TGCAGCGTCTCCGGGACAGGGGCTTCCACCCTATACAATGAGCAGTTCTTC. Translation: CSVSGTGASTLYNEQFF.